The rows below give T cell receptor beta chains drawn from one sample of a study of blood T cell repertoires in COVID-19. Sequencing used immunoSEQ multiplex PCR; TCRdb keeps in-frame clones, though not all of them. The table includes roughly 220,000 clones, roughly 88% detected once. The sequenced sample was peripheral blood. These receptors all stem from a woman in her thirties or forties who had recovered from COVID-19. Both conserved end residues are part of each CDR3. Where a row states a size, it is once, few, many or the class of an expanded clone; other rows omit it.

.,TRBV15,TRBJ1-2,CATSRRDTAVNYGYTF
.,TRBV6-2/TRBV6-3,TRBJ2-7,CASSYSSHGFLQYF
.,TRBV5-6,TRBJ1-3,CASSPGTLPGNTIYF
.,TRBV15,TRBJ1-1,CATSRGALNTEAFF
.,TRBV2,TRBJ1-1,CATGRQGDTEAFF
.,TRBV19,TRBJ1-5,CASSMPDRSLRQPQHF
.,TRBV12-5,TRBJ2-5,CASGLTRGETQYF
few,TRBV2,TRBJ1-6,CASNGDRSSYNSPLHF
many,TRBV6-5,TRBJ1-1,CASSYTAGGGGTEAFF
.,TRBV12-3/TRBV12-4,TRBJ1-2,CATRAGFSYGYTF
.,TRBV5-6,TRBJ2-7,CASSPVSSEGVAGRYEQYF
.,TRBV3-1/TRBV3-2,TRBJ2-5,CASSQEIAGGTETQYF
.,TRBV7-2,TRBJ2-3,CASRGAASDTQYF
.,TRBV28,TRBJ1-5,CASSLRGGSNQPQHF
few,TRBV5-6,TRBJ1-4,CASKKLLGTGTATNEKLFF
.,TRBV6-5,TRBJ2-1,CASSYSSAEHEQFF
few,TRBV7-2,TRBJ2-5,CASSLGTGYSETQYF
.,TRBV14,TRBJ1-3,CASSPSGTGRRRSGNTIYF
.,TRBV19,TRBJ1-1,CASTQIRGNTEAFF
.,TRBV7-8,TRBJ2-5,CASSLVGASGETQYF
many,TRBV5-4,TRBJ1-2,CASSLLGMEGGYTF
once,TRBV28,TRBJ2-1,CASLGTGVNWFEQFF
few,TRBV19,TRBJ1-5,CAIEAGGYQPQHF
.,TRBV5-1,TRBJ2-3,CASSPSPIYQSSTDTQYF
few,TRBV3-1/TRBV3-2,TRBJ1-5,CASSQNRDGSFWQPQHF
.,TRBV18,TRBJ1-1,CASSPSTGRGNTEAFF
.,TRBV7-9,TRBJ1-1,CASSNSYSDRMNTEAFF
.,TRBV5-1,TRBJ1-2,CASSLEGLNYGYTF
.,TRBV6-5,TRBJ2-7,CASNRAGLSYEQYF
once,TRBV9,TRBJ1-2,CASSLLSNYGYTF
.,TRBV4-3,TRBJ2-1,CASSQENAGGSPYNEQFF
.,TRBV5-4,TRBJ2-1,CASSDGTSGTYNEQFF
.,TRBV5-1,TRBJ1-1,CASSLGSTGGAEAFF
few,TRBV5-1,TRBJ2-1,CASSLGGQGVSNEQFF
.,TRBV3-1/TRBV3-2,TRBJ1-6,CASSGAGGGNSPLHF
.,TRBV3-1/TRBV3-2,TRBJ2-3,CASSLAGQGKGTQYF
.,TRBV21-1,TRBJ1-1,CASSKEFTGNMNTEAFF
few,TRBV7-9,TRBJ1-2,CASSLMTGEGYTF